Below are 25 T cell receptor beta chains sequenced from a single sample in a study of cytomegalovirus exposure and HLA in healthy donors. Use of 60 Vbeta and 13 Jbeta primers characterized the PCR. Produced via immunoSEQ multiplex PCR; TCRdb's table is partial and in-frame only. Of around 120,000 clones listed, approximately 82% are singletons. Sequencing was carried out using PBMCs. The source is a man aged 45-60 years in good health and CMV-seronegative.

V usage is TRBV19 and J usage is TRBJ2-2; D might be TRBD1 (6 bases). V was shortened by 1 base and J by 0 bases, with 15 bases between the two germline ends. The CDR3 is 18 amino acids. The germline V gene encodes CDR1 LNHDA and CDR2 SQIVND (reference sequence). The CDR3 spells CASSIGRWDIANTGELFF. The CDR3 DNA sequence: TGTGCCAGTAGTATAGGAAGGTGGGACATAGCGAACACCGGGGAGCTGTTTTTT.

The J gene is TRBJ2-7, the V gene TRBV30, with TRBD1 as a possible D gene (6 bases). The germline V and J ends were trimmed by 0 bases and 6 bases, with 9 bases remaining between them. Germline CDR1 GTSNPN, CDR2 SVGIG (reference sequence). The CDR3 is 12 amino acids. CDR3 sequence: CAWSVGGSEQYF. The CDR3 region has the DNA TGTGCCTGGAGTGTAGGGGGATCCGAGCAGTACTTC. The variable domain in full, with the rest retrieved from reference TRBV30 and TRBJ2-7, is SQTIHQWPATLVQPVGSPLSLECTVEGTSNPNLYWYRQAAGRGLQLLFYSVGIGQISSEVPQNLSASRPQDRQFILSSKKLLLSDSGFYLCAWSVGGSEQYFGPGTRLTVT.

V usage is TRBV18 and J usage is TRBJ1-5; 7 bases are a match to TRBD1. Germline CDR1 reads KGHSH; CDR2 reads LQKENI. The ends lost 4 bases at V and 3 bases at J; junction bases unmatched: 6. This CDR3 contains 15 residues. In nucleotides, the CDR3 is TGTGCCAGCTCACTCGGGACAGCTACCAATCAGCCCCAGCATTTT. Translating it yields CASSLGTATNQPQHF.

The J gene is TRBJ2-3, the V gene TRBV9; TRBD2 agrees at 7 bases. The junction had 4 bases not matched to a gene; V was cut back by 0 bases and J by 3 bases. The CDR3 extends over 15 amino acids. In germline, CDR1 is SGDLS, CDR2 YYNGEE. The CDR3 DNA reads as TGTGCCAGCAGCGTAGAAGGGACTACTACAGATACGCAGTATTTT. It yields the protein CASSVEGTTTDTQYF.

This chain joins TRBV5-6 and TRBJ2-1; 10 nucleotides line up with TRBD2. Losses at the gene ends were 4 bases for V and 9 bases for J; bases not matched to a gene: 13. The CDR3 totals 16 residues. CDR1 and CDR2 (germline): SGHDT, YYEEEE. As DNA, the CDR3 is TGTGCCAGCAGCCCAGCTAGCGGGGGATGGGGGGGTGAGCAGTTCTTC. It specifies CASSPASGGWGGEQFF.

The rearrangement links TRBV7-9 to TRBJ2-1; D is ambiguous. CDR1 is SEHNR and CDR2 is FQNEAQ in the germline V gene (reference sequence). Between the trimmed V and J ends, which lost 1 base and 7 bases, there was a span of 5 bases. The CDR3 length is 12 residues. As DNA, the CDR3 is TGTGCCAGCAGCTTAGTCGGGAATGAGCAGTTCTTC. It specifies CASSLVGNEQFF.

The chain is built from TRBV9 and TRBJ2-3, with D unresolved. Trimming left V 1 base short and J 0 bases short, with 6 bases between. CDR1 SGDLS and CDR2 YYNGEE come from the germline V gene. The length of the CDR3 is 14 residues. This chain's CDR3 is CASSVRSSTDTQYF. CDR3 bases: TGTGCCAGCAGCGTACGGTCTAGCACAGATACGCAGTATTTT.

This rearrangement joins TRBV4-2 to TRBJ2-3; TRBD2 agrees at 12 bases. The CDR3 spans 20 residues. V lost 4 bases, J lost 3 bases, and 17 bases stayed unmatched. The V gene's germline CDR1 is LGHNA and CDR2 YNFKEQ. In nucleotides, the CDR3 is TGTGCCAGCAGCCCGTTACTAGCGGGGGGCTCTTCAGGCGGTACAGATACGCAGTATTTT. This sequence encodes CASSPLLAGGSSGGTDTQYF.

This chain uses TRBV7-9 with TRBJ2-3, with 10 bases matching TRBD1. The junction had 1 base not matched to a gene; V was cut back by 3 bases and J by 1 base. CDR3 length: 15 amino acids. Per the germline V gene, CDR1 is SEHNR and CDR2 is FQNEAQ (reference sequence). DNA of the CDR3: TGTGCCAGCAGCTTGACAGGGGGCGGCACAGATACGCAGTATTTT. Its translation is CASSLTGGGTDTQYF.

V and J are TRBV10-2 and TRBJ2-7, with 10 bases lining up with TRBD2. V was clipped by 6 bases and J by 5 bases; unmatched bases: 10. CDR3 length: 15 amino acids. Germline values: CDR1 WSHSY, CDR2 SAAADI. The CDR3 DNA reads TGCGCCAGCAGGCAGCCGGGACTAGCGAGCAACGAGCAGTACTTC. Protein sequence: CASRQPGLASNEQYF.

The rearrangement links TRBV5-4 to TRBJ2-5; 7 positions agree with TRBD2. The CDR3 contains 14 residues. Germline loops: CDR1 SGHNT, CDR2 YYREEE (reference sequence). Trimming at V came to 0 bases and at J to 5 bases, leaving 4 bases not matched to a gene. The DNA for the CDR3 is TGTGCCAGCAGCTTGGGCGGGGGTGGGGAGACCCAGTACTTC. This codes for CASSLGGGGETQYF.

The V gene is TRBV7-3, the J gene TRBJ1-2; perhaps TRBD1 as D (6 bases). Germline V gives CDR1 SGHTA, CDR2 FQGTGA. CDR3 length: 14 amino acids. V lost 5 bases and J lost 2, with 12 bases in between. CDR3 loop: CASSPNGQNYGYTF. The CDR3, as DNA: TGTGCCAGCAGCCCCAACGGACAGAACTATGGCTACACCTTC.

This chain links TRBV6-5 with TRBJ1-1; unclear D gene. Germline CDR1 and CDR2: MNHEY and SVGAGI. V was cut by 4 bases and J by 1 base, with 7 bases left in between. The CDR3 has 13 amino acids. The CDR3 loop is CASSSERNTEAFF. The DNA for the CDR3 is TGTGCCAGCAGTTCGGAGCGGAACACTGAAGCTTTCTTT.

This rearrangement joins TRBV4-1 to TRBJ1-2; D possibly corresponds to TRBD1 (5 bases). Trimming took 0 bases from V and 8 from J, leaving 16 bases between them. Per germline, CDR1 MGHRA and CDR2 YSYEKL. The CDR3 runs 15 residues. This CDR3 reads CASSQEKGLLTGYTF. Here the CDR3 DNA reads TGCGCCAGCAGCCAAGAAAAGGGACTCCTAACCGGCTACACCTTC.

The gene calls are TRBV21-1 and TRBJ1-4. TRBV21-1 is reported as a pseudogene. The CDR3 length is 18 residues. The CDR3 spells CASSKELKNTTTNEKLFF. In DNA, the CDR3 is TGTGCCAGCAGCAAGGAGCTAAAAAATACGACAACTAATGAAAAACTGTTTTTT.

This sequence joins TRBV9 and TRBJ2-7, with TRBD2 identical over 8 bases. The CDR3 runs to 15 residues. The trim removed 3 bases at V and 2 bases at J, leaving 7 bases unmatched. The germline V gene has CDR1 SGDLS and CDR2 YYNGEE. CDR3 nucleotides: TGTGCCAGCAGCGCAGGCGGGGGGTCCCCCTACGAGCAGTACTTC. Its protein is CASSAGGGSPYEQYF. Together with reference TRBV9 and TRBJ2-7, the CDR3 gives the full variable domain: DSGVTQTPKHLITATGQRVTLRCSPRSGDLSVYWYQQSLDQGLQFLIQYYNGEERAKGNILERFSAQQFPDLHSELNLSSLELGDSALYFCASSAGGGSPYEQYFGPGTRLTVT.

This chain joins TRBV30 and TRBJ2-3, with TRBD2 matching over 10 bases. In germline, CDR1 is GTSNPN, CDR2 SVGIG (reference sequence). The trim removed 0 bases at V and 4 bases at J, leaving 4 bases unmatched. The CDR3 sequence is 15 residues long. This chain's CDR3 is CAWSVRSGGADTQYF. The CDR3 DNA is TGTGCCTGGAGTGTTCGGAGCGGGGGGGCAGATACGCAGTATTTT.

Only one count was recorded for this clone. Other DNA sequences in this sample translate to the same CDR3. The chain uses TRBV2 and TRBJ2-5, with D hard to call. The CDR3 contains 14 residues. Germline V lookup: CDR1 SNHLY, CDR2 FYNNEI. The germline V and J ends were trimmed by 2 bases and 0 bases, with 7 bases remaining between them. The CDR3 DNA sequence: TGTGCCAGCAGTGAATTGTCGGACCAAGAGACCCAGTACTTC. Amino acids: CASSELSDQETQYF.

V and J are TRBV5-1 and TRBJ1-3; no definite D call. Per germline, CDR1 SGHRS and CDR2 YFSETQ. CDR3 length equals 15 residues. The V end lost 0 bases, the J end lost 4 bases, and 11 bases lay between the germline ends. CDR3 in amino acids: CASSLEGVQGNTIYF. The CDR3, as DNA: TGCGCCAGCAGCTTGGAGGGAGTACAAGGAAACACCATATATTTT.

The V call is TRBV9, the J call TRBJ1-2, with D maybe TRBD1 (6 bases). The CDR3 runs to 16 residues. Trimming removed 3 bases from V and 4 bases from J, with 19 bases in between. In germline, CDR1 is SGDLS, CDR2 YYNGEE. The CDR3 nucleotides are TGTGCCAGCAGCGCGATGAAGGGGGGGATCGGCTATGGCTACACCTTC. Amino acid sequence: CASSAMKGGIGYGYTF.

The chain has TRBV27 and TRBJ1-1; no clear D. Trimming pared 2 bases from V and 5 bases from J, leaving 9 bases between. CDR3 size: 13 residues. Germline V gene sequence: CDR1 MNHEY, CDR2 SMNVEV (reference sequence). The CDR3 here is CASSLTAFTEAFF. CDR3 nucleotide sequence: TGTGCCAGCAGTTTAACAGCCTTTACTGAAGCTTTCTTT.

This chain connects TRBV5-1 to TRBJ1-1; no firm D call. The germline V gene encodes CDR1 SGHRS and CDR2 YFSETQ. The length of the CDR3 is 15 residues. Trimming stripped 3 bases from V and 1 base from J, with 13 bases between. The CDR3 region is CASSSTGSSNTEAFF. CDR3 nucleotide sequence: TGCGCCAGCAGCTCAACGGGGAGCTCGAACACTGAAGCTTTCTTT.

This clone has only one observation. The CDR3 coding sequence is TGCGCCAGCAGCCAAGACCCTCGGGAGAACTATGGCTACACCTTC. Encoded protein: CASSQDPRENYGYTF. The chain uses TRBV4-3 and TRBJ1-2; no clear D gene. This CDR3 is built from 15 residues. In germline, CDR1 is LGHNA, CDR2 YSLEER. V dropped 0 bases and J dropped 2 bases, with 10 bases sitting between them.

The chain uses TRBV11-2 and TRBJ1-1, with D perhaps TRBD1 (5 bases). The germline V gene encodes CDR1 SGHAT and CDR2 FQNNGV. Trimming removed 5 bases at V and 6 bases at J, with 16 bases between. This CDR3 contains 14 residues. The CDR3 is CASSHLRDLPEAFF. The CDR3 bases are TGTGCCAGCAGCCACCTCCGGGACTTGCCTGAAGCTTTCTTT.

The J gene is TRBJ1-1, the V gene TRBV2; tentative D call: TRBD1 (5 bases). V was clipped by 6 bases and J by 0 bases, with 11 bases between them. From germline, CDR1 is SNHLY and CDR2 FYNNEI. CDR3 size: 14 residues. CDR3 in amino acids: CASRDTAMNTEAFF. As DNA, the CDR3 is TGTGCCAGCAGGGACACAGCAATGAACACTGAAGCTTTCTTT.